This entry lists 19 T cell receptor beta chains sequenced from one sample in a study. From the 5' RACE reads, TCRdb called clonotypes with MiXCR, one entry per CDR3 protein. The table records about 46,000 distinct CDR3 sequences, 25% to 30% of them present only once. The material sequenced was naive CD4+ T cells sorted from blood. Subset reported: naive CD4+ T cells, CD4+CD45RA+CD25-. These receptor sequences come from a female donor with breast cancer.

CDR3 sequence (DNA): TGTGCCAGCAGCGGGACAGGGAACTCCTACGAGCAGTACTTC. Encoded protein: CASSGTGNSYEQYF. The gene calls are TRBV12-3 or TRBV12-4 and TRBJ2-7, with 9 bases matching TRBD1. The CDR3 has 14 residues. After removal of 6 bases from V and 0 bases from J, the junction contained 3 bases not matched to a gene.

V is TRBV5-1 and J is TRBJ2-7; 9 nucleotides match TRBD1. This CDR3 contains 13 residues. The ends lost 4 bases at V and 3 bases at J; junction bases unmatched: 2. Germline V gene sequence: CDR1 SGHRS, CDR2 YFSETQ. The CDR3 sequence is CASSGDRVYEQYF. CDR3 nucleotide sequence: TGCGCCAGCAGCGGGGACAGGGTCTACGAGCAGTACTTC.

This clonotype occurred once. At one end, the junction sequence differs from germline, possibly due to a read error. This chain uses TRBV9 with TRBJ1-1; the match to TRBD1 covers 11 bases. The V gene's germline CDR1 is SGDLS and CDR2 YYNGEE. The CDR3 contains 15 residues. The CDR3 spells CASDPGQGDGTGAFF. The CDR3, as DNA: TGTGCCAGCGACCCGGGACAGGGGGACGGCACTGGAGCTTTCTTT.

This clonotype has more than one count but fewer than ten. This sequence joins TRBV4-2 and TRBJ2-7, with 9 positions matching TRBD1. Trimming at V came to 4 bases and at J to 2 bases, leaving 3 bases not matched to a gene. CDR3 length: 14 amino acids. CDR1 and CDR2 (germline): LGHNA, YNFKEQ. CDR3 amino acids: CASSRRQGAYEQYF. The CDR3 DNA is TGTGCCAGCAGCCGGAGACAGGGGGCCTACGAGCAGTACTTC.

This clonotype has a handful of counts. The CDR3 DNA sequence: TGCGCCAGCAATCCAAACCCCAACACCGGGGAGCTGTTTTTT. Amino acids: CASNPNPNTGELFF. This chain connects TRBV5-1 to TRBJ2-2; D not resolved. The CDR3 is 14 residues long. Germline CDR1 SGHRS, CDR2 YFSETQ. V was cut by 6 bases and J by 2 bases, with 11 bases left in between.

V and J are TRBV20-1 and TRBJ1-2; D may be TRBD1 (5 bases). The CDR3 length is 13 residues. CDR1 is DFQATT, CDR2 SNEGSKA, per germline (reference sequence). Trimming left V 5 bases short and J 4 bases short, with 14 bases between. In DNA, the CDR3 is TGCAGTGCTGGCCAGGGAAGGGGCTATGGCTACACCTTC. Protein product: CSAGQGRGYGYTF.

The chain combines TRBV25-1 with TRBJ1-1, with D unclear. This CDR3 region has 16 residues. Trimming removed 2 bases at V and 3 bases at J, with 16 bases between. CDR1 is MGHDK, CDR2 SYGVNS, per germline. The chain's CDR3 is CASSESAPGGYTEAFF. In DNA form, the CDR3 reads TGTGCCAGCAGTGAAAGTGCACCGGGAGGCTACACTGAAGCTTTCTTT.

J is TRBJ2-2 and V is TRBV7-3; D not resolved. The CDR3 contains 13 residues. Looked up from germline, CDR1 is SGHTA and CDR2 is FQGTGA. V lost 5 bases to trimming and J lost 13 bases, with 17 bases between them. CDR3 in DNA: TGTGCCAGCAGCCCCTCGGACGGTCGAAGGCTGTTTTTT. Encoded protein: CASSPSDGRRLFF.

This clonotype was detected only once. A much larger clonotype is one base distant, so this may be a read error. CDR3 bases: TGTGCCAGCAGCTTGGGACAGAGTAACACCGGGGAGCTGTTTTTT. Translated: CASSLGQSNTGELFF. The chain combines TRBV6-1 with TRBJ2-2, with 7 bases aligning to TRBD1. Trimming at V came to 6 bases and at J to 2 bases, leaving 6 bases not matched to a gene. The CDR3 extends over 15 amino acids. From germline, CDR1 is MNHNS and CDR2 SASEGT.

There are many counts of this clonotype. V usage is TRBV5-1 and J usage is TRBJ2-3; TRBD1 matches 7 bases. Germline V lookup: CDR1 SGHRS, CDR2 YFSETQ. This CDR3 contains 14 residues. V trimming: 6 bases; J trimming: 1 base; junction bases outside the gene matches: 5. The CDR3 DNA is TGCGCCAGCAAGAACACAGGGGGCACAGATACGCAGTATTTT. Protein sequence: CASKNTGGTDTQYF.

V is TRBV5-1 and J is TRBJ1-2; the D gene is possibly TRBD1 (5 bases). Trimming shortened V by 3 bases and J by 6 bases, and 18 bases separated the two germline ends. Germline loops: CDR1 SGHRS, CDR2 YFSETQ. The CDR3 extends over 15 amino acids. CDR3 bases: TGCGCCAGCAGCTCGGATCCGGGGGGGTCGGATGGCTACACCTTC. It codes for CASSSDPGGSDGYTF. Supplemented by reference TRBV5-1 and TRBJ1-2, the full variable domain reads KAGVTQTPRYLIKTRGQQVTLSCSPISGHRSVSWYQQTPGQGLQFLFEYFSETQRNKGNFPGRFSGRQFSNSRSEMNVSTLELGDSALYLCASSSDPGGSDGYTFGSGTRLTVV.

This chain connects TRBV27 to TRBJ2-4; weak D call: TRBD1 (6 bases). The CDR3 runs to 12 residues. Trimming shortened V by 5 bases and J by 8 bases, and 10 bases separated the two germline ends. Germline V gene lookup returns CDR1 MNHEY and CDR2 SMNVEV (reference sequence). CDR3 sequence reads: CASSPKGDIQYF. The DNA for the CDR3 is TGTGCCAGCAGTCCGAAGGGGGACATTCAGTACTTC.

This clonotype was observed a handful of times. The rearrangement links TRBV7-2 to TRBJ2-3, with TRBD2 matching over 9 bases. Germline assignment: CDR1 SGHTA and CDR2 FQGNSA. CDR3 length: 15 amino acids. The V gene end was trimmed by 5 bases and the J gene end by 3 bases; junction bases not matched to a gene: 6. CDR3 in DNA: TGTGCCAGCAGCCGCTGGACTAGCGCGACAGATACGCAGTATTTT. As protein: CASSRWTSATDTQYF. Looking up the rest from reference TRBV7-2 and TRBJ2-3 gives the full variable domain: GAGVSQSPSNKVTEKGKDVELRCDPISGHTALYWYRQSLGQGLEFLIYFQGNSAPDKSGLPSDRFSAERTGGSVSTLTIQRTQQEDSAVYLCASSRWTSATDTQYFGPGTRLTVL.

The chain uses TRBV6-2 or TRBV6-3 and TRBJ2-5, with no clear D. The germline gives CDR1 MNHEY, CDR2 SVGEGT. Trimming left V 2 bases short and J 5 bases short, with 15 bases between. The CDR3 extends over 15 amino acids. Written as DNA, the CDR3 is TGTGCCAGCAGTTACGAGTTCCTAGACGGGGAGACCCAGTACTTC. Its protein is CASSYEFLDGETQYF.

This clonotype was seen ten or more times. The chain couples TRBV10-3 to TRBJ2-7; TRBD2 matches at 8 bases. V dropped 10 bases and J dropped 5; count of bases not matched to a gene: 7. The germline gives CDR1 ENHRY, CDR2 SYGVKD. The CDR3 spans 12 residues. In DNA, the CDR3 is TGTGCCACTAACGGGGGGGGACACGAGCAGTACTTC. This gives the protein CATNGGGHEQYF.

This chain joins TRBV27 and TRBJ1-2; D not resolved. This CDR3 is built from 14 residues. Trimming took 6 bases from V and 0 from J, leaving 11 bases between them. CDR1 MNHEY and CDR2 SMNVEV come from the germline V gene (reference sequence). CDR3 sequence (DNA): TGTGCCAGCAGCTCGAATCCTGCTAACTATGGCTACACCTTC. Its protein is CASSSNPANYGYTF.

Note on this clonotype: A junction boundary mismatches the germline segment, possibly from a read error. This sequence joins TRBV28 and TRBJ1-3; D might be TRBD1 (5 bases). Per the germline V gene, CDR1 is MDHEN and CDR2 is SYDVKM. The CDR3 has 15 amino acids. CDR3 in amino acids: CASSLGGAGGNAIYF. The CDR3, as DNA: TGTGCCAGCAGTTTAGGAGGGGCTGGTGGAAACGCCATATATTTT.

This clonotype was detected many times. The chain has TRBV5-1 and TRBJ2-2, with 9 bases lining up with TRBD2. In germline, CDR1 is SGHRS, CDR2 YFSETQ. This CDR3 is built from 15 residues. Losses at the gene ends were 0 bases for V and 4 bases for J; bases not matched to a gene: 1. The CDR3 DNA sequence: TGCGCCAGCAGCTTGGAGACTAGCGGCACCGGGGAGCTGTTTTTT. Protein: CASSLETSGTGELFF.

This chain connects TRBV4-3 to TRBJ2-7; 8 nucleotides match TRBD1. V shed 1 base, J shed 0 bases, and the junction held 5 bases outside the gene matches. The CDR3 loop spans 16 amino acids. CDR1 is LGHNA, CDR2 YSLEER, per germline. As DNA, the CDR3 is TGCGCCAGCAGCCAAGGTAACGGACAGGGCTCCTACGAGCAGTACTTC. Residues: CASSQGNGQGSYEQYF.